These T cell receptor beta chains were read from a single sample in a study of blood T cell repertoires in COVID-19. The data were produced by immunoSEQ multiplex PCR, yet TCRdb's version contains in-frame clones alone and is incomplete. In the table there are under 450,000 clones, roughly 77% of which are singletons. The sample was peripheral blood. These TCRs come from a human donor with acute or convalescent COVID-19. The donor label of this sample is uncertain. The CDR3 runs from the conserved cysteine through the conserved F or W. Fields, in order: D gene, V gene, J gene, clone size, CDR3 protein, CDR3 DNA. D genes are given only for firm matches. Only part of the rows carry a size: once, few, many, or a class if the clone is expanded.

NA	TRBV7-7	TRBJ1-5	NA	CASSLSLRDSDPLCSNQPQHF	TGTGCCAGCAGCTTATCCCTCCGCGACAGCGACCCTCTTTGTAGCAATCAGCCCCAGCATTTT
TRBD2	TRBV11-1	TRBJ2-1	NA	CASSSPHSGSRPFF	TGTGCCAGCAGCTCCCCTCATAGCGGGAGCAGACCGTTCTTC
NA	TRBV20-1	TRBJ1-2	few	CSARVTGGYTF	TGCAGTGCTCGGGTTACAGGGGGCTACACCTTC
TRBD1	TRBV11-3	TRBJ2-1	NA	CASSSTGGSYNEQFF	TGTGCCAGCAGCTCGACAGGGGGCTCCTACAATGAGCAGTTCTTC
TRBD1	TRBV5-4	TRBJ2-1	NA	CASSFQGAGEQFF	TGTGCCAGCAGCTTTCAGGGGGCTGGTGAGCAGTTCTTC
NA	TRBV5-1	TRBJ1-4	NA	CASTDRNSNEKLFF	TGCGCCAGCACTGACAGAAACAGTAATGAAAAACTGTTTTTT
NA	TRBV2	TRBJ1-1	NA	CASSERQGRMNTEAFF	TGTGCCAGCAGTGAACGGCAGGGTAGAATGAACACTGAAGCTTTCTTT
TRBD1	TRBV6-2/TRBV6-3	TRBJ2-7	many	CASSYSGTGGYEQYF	TGTGCCAGCAGTTACTCCGGGACAGGGGGCTACGAGCAGTACTTC
TRBD2	TRBV19	TRBJ2-7	NA	CASSIGSGATYEQYF	TGTGCCAGTAGTATTGGCAGCGGGGCCACCTACGAGCAGTACTTC
NA	TRBV19	TRBJ2-7	NA	CASSTSASYEQYF	TGTGCCAGTAGTACTAGCGCCTCCTACGAGCAGTACTTC
NA	TRBV10-3	TRBJ2-5	NA	CAPATGLLTKTQYF	TGTGCCCCTGCAACGGGACTGTTAACAAAGACCCAGTACTTC
TRBD2	TRBV7-9	TRBJ2-1	few	CASSLAAGEVNEQFF	TGTGCCAGCAGCTTAGCAGCGGGAGAGGTGAATGAGCAGTTCTTC
TRBD2	TRBV15	TRBJ2-7	NA	CATSRARTSGSYEQYF	TGTGCCACCAGCAGAGCTCGGACTAGCGGGAGCTACGAGCAGTACTTC
TRBD1	TRBV6-6	TRBJ2-7	NA	CASSQTGVDEQYF	TGTGCCAGCAGCCAGACAGGGGTGGACGAGCAGTACTTC
TRBD1	TRBV2	TRBJ1-2	few	CASTGQVKYGYTF	TGTGCCAGTACGGGACAGGTGAAATATGGCTACACCTTC
NA	TRBV6-5	TRBJ1-4	NA	CASRDGSTNEKLFF	TGTGCCAGCAGAGACGGGTCAACTAATGAAAAACTGTTTTTT
TRBD1	TRBV30	TRBJ1-5	NA	CAWSSGQGAIQPQHF	TGTGCCTGGAGCTCCGGACAGGGGGCTATTCAGCCCCAGCATTTT
TRBD1	TRBV28	TRBJ1-4	NA	CASSSLAGQGREKLFF	TGTGCCAGCAGTTCCCTGGCGGGACAGGGTCGTGAAAAACTGTTTTTT
TRBD1	TRBV4-1	TRBJ2-7	NA	CASSPTGNSYEQYF	TGCGCCAGCAGCCCGACAGGGAACTCCTACGAGCAGTACTTC
NA	TRBV11-2	TRBJ1-1	few	CASRQYTEAFF	TGTGCCAGCAGGCAGTACACTGAAGCTTTCTTT
TRBD2	TRBV4-1	TRBJ2-7	NA	CASSQGAGGYEQYF	TGCGCCAGCAGCCAAGGCGCGGGGGGCTACGAGCAGTACTTC